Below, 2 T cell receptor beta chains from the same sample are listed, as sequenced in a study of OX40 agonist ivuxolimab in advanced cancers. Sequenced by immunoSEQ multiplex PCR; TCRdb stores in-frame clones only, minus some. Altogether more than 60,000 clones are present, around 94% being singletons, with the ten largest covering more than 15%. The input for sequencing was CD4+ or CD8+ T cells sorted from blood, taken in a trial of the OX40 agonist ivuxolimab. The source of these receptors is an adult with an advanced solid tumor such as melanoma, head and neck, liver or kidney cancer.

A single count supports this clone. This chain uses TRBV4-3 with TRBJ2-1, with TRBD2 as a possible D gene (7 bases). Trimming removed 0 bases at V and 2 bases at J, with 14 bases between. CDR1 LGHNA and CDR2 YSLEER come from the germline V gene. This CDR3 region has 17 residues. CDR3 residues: CASSQEVGGGPYNEQFF. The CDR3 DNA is TGCGCCAGCAGCCAAGAAGTGGGAGGGGGGCCCTACAATGAGCAGTTCTTC.

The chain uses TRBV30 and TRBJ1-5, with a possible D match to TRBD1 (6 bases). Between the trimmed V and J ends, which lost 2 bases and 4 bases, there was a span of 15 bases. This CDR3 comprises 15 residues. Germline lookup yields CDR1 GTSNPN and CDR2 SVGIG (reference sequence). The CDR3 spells CAWSYFSQGNQPQHF. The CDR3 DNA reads TGTGCCTGGAGTTATTTTTCTCAGGGGAATCAGCCCCAGCATTTT.